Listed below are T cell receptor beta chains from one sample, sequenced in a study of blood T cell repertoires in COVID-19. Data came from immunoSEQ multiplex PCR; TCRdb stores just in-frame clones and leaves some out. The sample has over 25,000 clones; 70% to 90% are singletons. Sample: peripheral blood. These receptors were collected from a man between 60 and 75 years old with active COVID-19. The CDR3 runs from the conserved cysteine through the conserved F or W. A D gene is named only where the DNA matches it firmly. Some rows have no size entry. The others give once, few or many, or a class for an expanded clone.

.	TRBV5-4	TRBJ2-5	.	CASSSFQTLGGETQYF	TGTGCCAGCAGCTCCTTTCAAACTTTAGGGGGAGAGACCCAGTACTTC
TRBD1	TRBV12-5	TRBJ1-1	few	CASGPGQGSSEAFF	TGTGCTAGTGGTCCCGGACAGGGATCGTCTGAAGCTTTCTTT
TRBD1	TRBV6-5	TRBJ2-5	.	CASRQGMETQYF	TGTGCCAGCCGACAGGGGATGGAGACCCAGTACTTC
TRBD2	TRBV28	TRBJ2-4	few	CASSFWGELASKNIQYF	TGTGCCAGCAGTTTTTGGGGGGAACTAGCGTCTAAAAACATTCAGTACTTC
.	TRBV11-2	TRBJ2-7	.	CASSFEQGYEQYF	TGTGCCAGCAGCTTTGAACAGGGCTACGAGCAGTACTTC
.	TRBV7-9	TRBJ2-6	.	CASSAQGTNVLTF	TGTGCCAGCAGCGCCCAGGGAACCAACGTCCTGACTTTC
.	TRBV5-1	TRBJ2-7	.	CASSLLSGSSYEQYF	TGCGCCAGCAGCCTGCTGTCCGGGAGCTCCTACGAGCAGTACTTC
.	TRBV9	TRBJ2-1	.	CASSRGIYNEQFF	TGTGCCAGCAGTCGAGGGATATACAATGAGCAGTTCTTC
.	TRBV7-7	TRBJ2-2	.	CASSPYLTSTGELFF	TGTGCTAGCAGCCCGTACTTAACGAGCACCGGGGAGCTGTTTTTT
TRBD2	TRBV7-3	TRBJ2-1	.	CASSLGAGGEQFF	TGTGCCAGCAGCTTAGGCGCGGGAGGTGAGCAGTTCTTC
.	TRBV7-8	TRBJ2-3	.	CASSPWERGTDTQYF	TGTGCCAGCAGCCCATGGGAGAGAGGCACAGATACGCAGTATTTT
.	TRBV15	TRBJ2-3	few	CAWGDGTDTQYF	TGTGCCTGGGGAGATGGCACAGATACGCAGTATTTT
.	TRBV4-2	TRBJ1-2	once	CASSQGTGGYGYTF	TGTGCCAGCAGCCAAGGTACGGGGGGCTATGGCTACACCTTC
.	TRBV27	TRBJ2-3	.	CASSLNEPASPTDTQYF	TGTGCCAGCAGTTTAAATGAACCCGCTAGTCCCACAGATACGCAGTATTTT
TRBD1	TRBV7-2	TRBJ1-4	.	CASSQGQGVANEKLFF	TGTGCCAGCAGCCAGGGACAGGGGGTTGCTAATGAAAAACTGTTTTTT
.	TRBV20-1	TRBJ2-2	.	CSASQQGSGELFF	TGCAGTGCTAGTCAACAGGGAAGCGGGGAGCTGTTTTTT
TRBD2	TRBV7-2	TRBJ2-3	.	CASSSIHKGLAANTDTQYF	TGTGCCAGCAGCTCAATCCATAAGGGACTAGCGGCGAACACAGATACGCAGTATTTT
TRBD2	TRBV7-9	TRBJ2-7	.	CASSLVASGSYEQYF	TGTGCCAGCAGCTTAGTGGCTAGCGGTTCCTACGAGCAGTACTTC
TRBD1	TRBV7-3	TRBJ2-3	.	CASSKQGTKDTQYF	TGTGCCAGCAGCAAACAGGGGACAAAAGATACGCAGTATTTT
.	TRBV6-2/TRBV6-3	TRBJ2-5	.	CASSYSQGFETQYF	TGTGCCAGCAGTTACTCACAGGGTTTCGAGACCCAGTACTTC
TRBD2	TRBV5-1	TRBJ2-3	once	CASSDQRESTDTQYF	TGCGCCAGCAGCGATCAGCGGGAGAGCACAGATACGCAGTATTTT
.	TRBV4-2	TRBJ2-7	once	CASSQGPDSYEQYF	TGTGCCAGCAGCCAAGGCCCAGACTCCTACGAGCAGTACTTC
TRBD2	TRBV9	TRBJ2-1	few	CASSVSGTSYNEQFF	TGTGCCAGCAGCGTAAGCGGGACCTCCTACAATGAGCAGTTCTTC
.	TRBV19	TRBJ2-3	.	CASQLAGGTDTQYF	TGTGCCAGCCAGTTGGCTGGAGGCACAGATACGCAGTATTTT
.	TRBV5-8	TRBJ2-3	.	CASSDGTGLTDTQYF	TGTGCCAGCAGCGACGGGACCGGACTAACAGATACGCAGTATTTT
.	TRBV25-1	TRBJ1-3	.	CASSEGGIGNTIYF	TGTGCCAGCAGTGAAGGGGGCATTGGAAACACCATATATTTT
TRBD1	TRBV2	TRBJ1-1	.	CASSRQGAAEAFF	TGTGCCAGCAGTAGACAGGGCGCCGCTGAAGCTTTCTTT
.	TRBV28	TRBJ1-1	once	CASSFYHRVNTEAFF	TGTGCCAGCAGTTTTTATCACAGGGTGAACACTGAAGCTTTCTTT
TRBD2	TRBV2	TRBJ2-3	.	CASSVISGGDTDTQYF	TGTGCCAGCAGTGTAATCAGCGGGGGGGACACAGATACGCAGTATTTT
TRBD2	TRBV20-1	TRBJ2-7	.	CSASIPGLAGGRVYEQYF	TGCAGTGCTAGTATCCCGGGACTAGCGGGAGGGCGGGTCTACGAGCAGTACTTC